This entry is about one T cell receptor (beta chain). The sample comes from a study of blood T cell repertoires in COVID-19. J gave up 0 bases and V 7 bases, and 5 bases lay outside the gene matches. This CDR3 has 14 amino acids. From germline, CDR1 is GTSNPN and CDR2 SVGIG (reference sequence). Measured with immunoSEQ multiplex PCR; TCRdb has only the in-frame clones, and not every one. The sample has roughly 280,000 clones, approximately 86% seen once. The chain links TRBV30 to TRBJ1-1; the match to TRBD1 covers 10 bases. This receptor was obtained from a man under 40 with active or convalescent COVID-19. The sequenced sample consisted of peripheral blood. CDR3 sequence: CASGQGVVNTEAFF. Here the CDR3 DNA reads TGTGCCTCAGGACAGGGGGTTGTGAACACTGAAGCTTTCTTT.